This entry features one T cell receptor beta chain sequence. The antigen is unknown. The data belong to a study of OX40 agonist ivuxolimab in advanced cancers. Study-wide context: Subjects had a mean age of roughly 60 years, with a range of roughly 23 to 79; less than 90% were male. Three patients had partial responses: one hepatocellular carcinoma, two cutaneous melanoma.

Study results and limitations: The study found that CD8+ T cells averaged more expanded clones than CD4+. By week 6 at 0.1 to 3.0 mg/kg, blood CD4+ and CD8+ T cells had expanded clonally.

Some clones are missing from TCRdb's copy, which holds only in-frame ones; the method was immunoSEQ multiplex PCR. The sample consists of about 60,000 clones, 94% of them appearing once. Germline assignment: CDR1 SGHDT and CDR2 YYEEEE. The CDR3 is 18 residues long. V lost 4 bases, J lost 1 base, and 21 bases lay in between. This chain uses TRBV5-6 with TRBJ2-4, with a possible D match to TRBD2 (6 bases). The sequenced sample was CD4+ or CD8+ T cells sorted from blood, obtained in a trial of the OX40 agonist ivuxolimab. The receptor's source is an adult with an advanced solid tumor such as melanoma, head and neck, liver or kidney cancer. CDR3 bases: TGTGCCAGCAGCCCAGGCCGGACTACACCCTCCGCCAAAAACATTCAGTACTTC. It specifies CASSPGRTTPSAKNIQYF.